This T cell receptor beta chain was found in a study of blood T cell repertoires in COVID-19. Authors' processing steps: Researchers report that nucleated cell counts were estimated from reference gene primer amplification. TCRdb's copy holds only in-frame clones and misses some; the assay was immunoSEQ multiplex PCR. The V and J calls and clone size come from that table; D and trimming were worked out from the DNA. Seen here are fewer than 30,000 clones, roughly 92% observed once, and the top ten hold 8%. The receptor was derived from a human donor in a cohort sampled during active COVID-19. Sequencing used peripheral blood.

CDR3 amino acids: CASSPSPTGEQFF. CDR3 nucleotides: TGCGCCAGCAGTCCATCTCCGACGGGTGAGCAGTTCTTC. The chain recombines TRBV4-3 with TRBJ2-1; D remains unclear. The CDR3 runs to 13 residues. The germline V gene has CDR1 LGHNA and CDR2 YSLEER. V was clipped by 6 bases and J by 9 bases, with 15 bases between them.